Below are 9 T cell receptor beta chains sequenced from a single sample in a study of blood T cell repertoires in COVID-19. Measured with immunoSEQ multiplex PCR; TCRdb has only the in-frame clones, and not every one. The sample lists over 250,000 clones; about 93% were seen once. The material sequenced was PBMCs or T cells enriched from blood (not recorded which). The receptor source for this set is a woman aged 25 to 39 who had recovered from COVID-19.

The gene calls are TRBV5-1 and TRBJ2-1, with 12 bases matching TRBD2. Germline V gene lookup returns CDR1 SGHRS and CDR2 YFSETQ. Germline trimming cut 0 bases from V and 6 bases from J; bases unmatched to any gene: 7. This CDR3 is built from 17 residues. CDR3 protein: CASSLALAGGIGNEQFF. CDR3 DNA: TGCGCCAGCAGCTTGGCGCTAGCGGGAGGGATAGGCAATGAGCAGTTCTTC.

V is TRBV5-5 and J is TRBJ2-3, with D hard to call. Trimming pared 2 bases from V and 5 bases from J, leaving 6 bases between. The CDR3 is made up of 12 amino acids. CDR1 and CDR2 (germline): SGHKS, YYEKEE (reference sequence). CDR3 sequence: CASSFYGDTQYF. CDR3 bases: TGTGCCAGCAGCTTCTATGGAGATACGCAGTATTTT.

The chain has TRBV28 and TRBJ1-1; 9 nucleotides match TRBD1. CDR1 is MDHEN, CDR2 SYDVKM, per germline. With V trimmed by 6 bases and J by 6 bases, 11 bases remained unmatched. This CDR3 is 15 amino acids long. The CDR3 loop is CASSPAGTGRAEAFF. DNA of the CDR3: TGTGCCAGCAGCCCGGCCGGGACAGGGCGAGCTGAAGCTTTCTTT.

CDR3 coding DNA: TGCAGCGTTTTGAGGGAGGCGGGACATGAGCAGTTCTTC. It encodes CSVLREAGHEQFF. The V and J genes are TRBV29-1 and TRBJ2-1; TRBD2 might be the D (6 bases). This CDR3 region has 13 residues. Germline V gene data show CDR1 as SQVTM and CDR2 as ANQGSEA. Between the trimmed V and J ends, which lost 5 bases and 8 bases, there was a span of 16 bases.

The gene calls are TRBV5-6 and TRBJ2-3, with D possibly matching TRBD1 (6 bases). The CDR3 has 15 residues. V lost 3 bases and J lost 4, with 15 bases in between. Germline CDR1 SGHDT, CDR2 YYEEEE. The CDR3 sequence is CASSSSQGSPDTQYF. The CDR3 bases are TGTGCCAGCAGCTCGTCCCAGGGGAGTCCAGATACGCAGTATTTT.

J is TRBJ1-2 and V is TRBV28; TRBD1 matches at 10 bases. CDR1 and CDR2 from the germline V gene are MDHEN and SYDVKM. J gave up 10 bases and V 2 bases, and 4 bases lay outside the gene matches. This CDR3 is built from 13 residues. CDR3 in amino acids: CASSLGTGVPYTF. Here the CDR3 DNA reads TGTGCCAGCAGTTTAGGGACAGGGGTCCCCTACACCTTC.

The rearrangement links TRBV4-3 to TRBJ2-2; TRBD2 aligns across 10 bases. This CDR3 has 17 residues. Germline V gives CDR1 LGHNA, CDR2 YSLEER. The V segment lost 5 bases and the J segment 6 bases; nucleotides outside the gene matches: 12. The chain's CDR3 is CASSILAGDELAGELFF. In DNA, the CDR3 is TGCGCCAGCAGCATCCTAGCGGGAGACGAGTTGGCCGGGGAGCTGTTTTTT.

CDR3 protein: CASSLGQLSDEQFF. CDR3 DNA sequence: TGTGCCAGCAGCCTGGGACAGCTTAGTGATGAGCAGTTCTTC. This chain links TRBV7-6 with TRBJ2-1, with 7 bases fitting TRBD1. V lost 5 bases and J lost 8; bases outside the gene matches: 9. Germline CDR1 reads SGHVS; CDR2 reads FNYEAQ. This CDR3 is 14 amino acids long.

This clone appeared a few times. The genes are TRBV10-3 and TRBJ2-1; tentative D call: TRBD2 (5 bases). The V gene lost 6 bases and the J gene lost 9 bases, with 15 bases spanning the gap. Germline loops: CDR1 ENHRY, CDR2 SYGVKD. This CDR3 is 13 amino acids long. The CDR3, as DNA: TGTGCCATCAGACCCCCGGTCGGAGGTGAGCAGTTCTTC. Its protein is CAIRPPVGGEQFF.